These 31 T cell receptor beta chains share one sample of origin, sequenced in a study of beta chain features in type 1 diabetes. The isolated RNA, all of it, was reverse transcribed, so expressed TCRB transcripts were what got sequenced. The data were produced by immunoSEQ multiplex PCR, yet TCRdb's version contains in-frame clones alone and is incomplete. The sample carries around 340,000 clones, roughly 8% recorded once. The material sequenced was central memory CD4+ T cells from blood. These receptors were collected from a young woman in good health.

The rearrangement links TRBV4-3 to TRBJ2-3; the match to TRBD2 covers 9 bases. This CDR3 region has 17 residues. Losses at the gene ends were 2 bases for V and 5 bases for J; bases not matched to a gene: 11. Germline values: CDR1 LGHNA, CDR2 YSLEER. The CDR3 loop is CASSQRVLAGIEDTQYF. CDR3 sequence (DNA): TGCGCCAGCAGCCAAAGGGTTCTAGCGGGAATTGAAGATACGCAGTATTTT.

The rearrangement links TRBV28 to TRBJ2-1, with TRBD1 matching 9 bases. Trimming cost V 5 bases and J 6 bases; bases outside gene matches: 8. Germline assignment: CDR1 MDHEN and CDR2 SYDVKM. The CDR3 is 15 residues long. CDR3 amino acids: CASSGAGTGSNEQFF. In DNA, the CDR3 is TGTGCCAGCAGTGGCGCCGGGACAGGGTCCAATGAGCAGTTCTTC.

This clone turned up a few times. The chain recombines TRBV7-3 with TRBJ2-2; 8 bases align to TRBD2. This CDR3 is built from 16 residues. Germline CDR1 SGHTA, CDR2 FQGTGA. With 4 bases clipped from V and 1 base from J, the junction kept 5 bases outside the gene matches. CDR3 nucleotides: TGTGCCAGCAGCTCGTCCGGGACTAGGAACACCGGGGAGCTGTTTTTT. Its translation: CASSSSGTRNTGELFF.

The sample holds a few counts of this clone. The genes are TRBV7-3 and TRBJ2-5, with TRBD1 identical over 7 bases. The CDR3 runs 13 residues. Germline CDR1 is SGHTA and CDR2 is FQGTGA. V was pared by 5 bases and J by 3 bases, with 3 bases of the junction left unmatched. Here the CDR3 reads CASSRGQKETQYF. CDR3 DNA: TGTGCCAGCAGCCGGGGACAGAAAGAGACCCAGTACTTC.

The CDR3, as DNA: TGTGCCAGCAGCCCACAGGGGCACGAGCAGTACTTC. Translating gives CASSPQGHEQYF. This rearrangement joins TRBV7-6 to TRBJ2-7, with 7 bases matching TRBD1. The CDR3 is 12 residues long. Germline lookup yields CDR1 SGHVS and CDR2 FNYEAQ. The V gene end was trimmed by 5 bases and the J gene end by 5 bases; junction bases not matched to a gene: 3.

Many counts were recorded for this clone. The chain joins TRBV7-9 to TRBJ1-2; no definite D call. The ends were cut back, 0 bases at V and 2 bases at J, with 7 bases in the middle. The V gene's germline CDR1 is SEHNR and CDR2 FQNEAQ (reference sequence). This CDR3 comprises 14 residues. The CDR3 loop reads CASSLAQANYGYTF. The CDR3 nucleotides read TGTGCCAGCAGCTTAGCGCAGGCGAACTATGGCTACACCTTC.

In this sample, this clone turned up many times. This chain joins TRBV29-1 and TRBJ2-4; D perhaps matches TRBD1 (6 bases). This CDR3 has 12 residues. CDR1 and CDR2 from the germline V gene are SQVTM and ANQGSEA. Deletions cut 3 bases from V and 8 bases from J, with 11 bases between. The CDR3 sequence is CSVDGGADIQYF. CDR3 sequence (DNA): TGCAGCGTTGATGGGGGCGCAGACATTCAGTACTTC.

The V gene is TRBV7-9, the J gene TRBJ1-1; possible D gene TRBD1, 6 bases. CDR3 length: 16 residues. V was cut by 5 bases and J by 0 bases, with 16 bases left in between. Germline CDR1 SEHNR, CDR2 FQNEAQ (reference sequence). CDR3 nucleotide sequence: TGTGCCAGCAGCCAGGGGAGGGTGAGCATGAACACTGAAGCTTTCTTT. Protein product: CASSQGRVSMNTEAFF.

This clone was seen many times. The chain couples TRBV6-6 to TRBJ2-3; D ambiguous. CDR1 MNHNY and CDR2 SVGAGI come from the germline V gene (reference sequence). This CDR3 spans 12 amino acids. Trimming stripped 5 bases from V and 2 bases from J, with 5 bases between. The CDR3 sequence: CASSPTTDTQYF. The CDR3 nucleotides are TGTGCCAGCAGTCCCACCACAGATACGCAGTATTTT.

Only a few counts were recorded for this clone. This chain joins TRBV10-3 and TRBJ2-5, with unresolved D. Germline V gives CDR1 ENHRY, CDR2 SYGVKD. Deletions cut 0 bases from V and 5 bases from J, with 13 bases between. The CDR3 consists of 15 residues. The CDR3 bases are TGTGCCATCAGTGAGTCGGGATTCGCCTGGGAGACCCAGTACTTC. Residues: CAISESGFAWETQYF.

The V and J genes are TRBV7-3 and TRBJ2-1; D ambiguous. Germline CDR1 reads SGHTA; CDR2 reads FQGTGA. The V end lost 4 bases, the J end lost 5 bases, and 15 bases lay between the germline ends. The CDR3 length is 15 residues. In DNA form, the CDR3 reads TGTGCCAGCAGCTCGGGCCCTGGCAGGAACAATGAGCAGTTCTTC. Amino acid sequence: CASSSGPGRNNEQFF.

This clone was seen ten or more times. The rearrangement links TRBV5-1 to TRBJ2-1; maybe TRBD2 (6 bases). Looked up from germline, CDR1 is SGHRS and CDR2 is YFSETQ. Trimming removed 4 bases from V and 5 bases from J, with 13 bases in between. The CDR3 is 14 residues long. CDR3 sequence: CASSSGQPNNEQFF. In nucleotides, the CDR3 is TGCGCCAGCAGCAGCGGGCAGCCTAACAATGAGCAGTTCTTC.

This clone was picked up a small number of times. This chain connects TRBV7-9 to TRBJ2-1, with 7 bases aligning to TRBD1. V dropped 4 bases and J dropped 10; count of bases not matched to a gene: 7. The germline gives CDR1 SEHNR, CDR2 FQNEAQ (reference sequence). The CDR3 spans 13 residues. The CDR3 sequence is CASSSRGPEEQFF. CDR3 DNA sequence: TGTGCCAGCAGCTCAAGGGGGCCTGAGGAGCAGTTCTTC.

This clone was seen a handful of times. V gene TRBV29-1 combines with J gene TRBJ2-5; no reliable D call. V lost 7 bases and J lost 0, with 15 bases in between. The germline gives CDR1 SQVTM, CDR2 ANQGSEA. CDR3 length: 14 residues. The CDR3 nucleotides read TGCAGCGCCTATCGGACGGATCACCAAGAGACCCAGTACTTC. This codes for CSAYRTDHQETQYF.

The chain joins TRBV5-1 to TRBJ1-2; 7 bases are shared with TRBD1. The germline V gene has CDR1 SGHRS and CDR2 YFSETQ. Trimming at V came to 0 bases and at J to 4 bases, leaving 3 bases not matched to a gene. The CDR3 consists of 14 residues. The CDR3, as DNA: TGCGCCAGCAGCTTGGAAGGGACAGTCTATGGCTACACCTTC. This encodes CASSLEGTVYGYTF.

This clone was observed a few times. The chain has TRBV6-6 and TRBJ2-7; either TRBD1 or TRBD2 may supply D (6 bases each). Germline V gene lookup returns CDR1 MNHNY and CDR2 SVGAGI (reference sequence). The CDR3 runs 13 residues. Trimming cost V 4 bases and J 9 bases, with 16 bases left between them. CDR3 DNA: TGTGCCAGCAGTTCGACGGAGGGGGTGAGGCAGTACTTC. Translating gives CASSSTEGVRQYF.

V is TRBV28 and J is TRBJ2-7; D is ambiguous. The V gene's germline CDR1 is MDHEN and CDR2 SYDVKM. V was pared by 5 bases and J by 2 bases, with 13 bases between. The CDR3 is 14 residues long. CDR3 DNA sequence: TGTGCCAGCAGTGTTCAGGCGCCGCCCTACGAGCAGTACTTC. Translating it yields CASSVQAPPYEQYF.

This clone has more than one count but fewer than ten. V and J are TRBV4-3 and TRBJ2-3; 10 bases line up with TRBD2. V shed 2 bases and J 2 bases; nucleotides not matched to a gene: 4. This CDR3 comprises 16 residues. Germline values: CDR1 LGHNA, CDR2 YSLEER. The DNA for the CDR3 is TGCGCCAGCAGCCAAAGCCTAGCGGGGGCCACAGATACGCAGTATTTT. Encoded protein: CASSQSLAGATDTQYF.

This clone was seen only a few times. The V and J genes are TRBV14 and TRBJ2-1; TRBD2 is a possible D gene (5 bases). CDR1 is SGHDN, CDR2 FVKESK, per germline. This CDR3 has 16 residues. The V end was cut by 0 bases, the J end by 10 bases, with 19 bases between. The CDR3: CASSQDLGRGLLEQFF. The CDR3 nucleotides are TGTGCCAGCAGCCAAGATTTGGGTCGGGGATTACTGGAGCAGTTCTTC.

The CDR3 protein is CASSKRGDSTYEQYF. In nucleotides, the CDR3 is TGTGCCAGCAGTAAACGGGGCGACAGTACCTACGAGCAGTACTTC. The V call is TRBV6-6, the J call TRBJ2-7; either TRBD1 or TRBD2 may fit D (5 bases each). This CDR3 contains 15 residues. The V end lost 5 bases, the J end lost 2 bases, and 16 bases lay between the germline ends. The germline gives CDR1 MNHNY, CDR2 SVGAGI (reference sequence).

The chain uses TRBV6-5 and TRBJ2-7; D is perhaps TRBD1 (5 bases). Between the trimmed V and J ends, which lost 5 bases and 2 bases, there was a span of 10 bases. Germline CDR1 reads MNHEY; CDR2 reads SVGAGI. CDR3 length: 13 amino acids. CDR3 in DNA: TGTGCCAGCAGTAACGCAGGGACCTACGAGCAGTACTTC. Translated, it gives CASSNAGTYEQYF.

This chain joins TRBV13 and TRBJ1-2, with D tentatively TRBD1 (6 bases). CDR3 size: 14 residues. Germline V gene sequence: CDR1 PRHDT, CDR2 FYEKMQ (reference sequence). The V end lost 3 bases, the J end lost 3 bases, and 11 bases lay between the germline ends. In DNA form, the CDR3 reads TGTGCCAGCAGCTTGGGGGGCGTGCACTATGGCTACACCTTC. Translation gives CASSLGGVHYGYTF.

This clone was seen more than once but under ten times. The chain recombines TRBV18 with TRBJ2-5, with unresolved D. The V gene's germline CDR1 is KGHSH and CDR2 LQKENI. V dropped 3 bases and J dropped 1 base, with 12 bases sitting between them. The CDR3 loop spans 15 amino acids. The CDR3 coding sequence is TGTGCCAGCTCACCCGGGTCCACGATCCAAGAGACCCAGTACTTC. It yields the protein CASSPGSTIQETQYF. Full variable domain (rest looked up from reference TRBV18 and TRBJ2-5): NAGVMQNPRHLVRRRGQEARLRCSPMKGHSHVYWYRQLPEEGLKFMVYLQKENIIDESGMPKERFSAEFPKEGPSILRIQQVVRGDSAAYFCASSPGSTIQETQYFGPGTRLLVL.

The V gene is TRBV7-2, the J gene TRBJ1-2; no clear D. This CDR3 is 13 amino acids long. V lost 1 base and J lost 7, with 10 bases in between. The V gene's germline CDR1 is SGHTA and CDR2 FQGNSA. CDR3: CASSLGGYGGYTF. CDR3 coding DNA: TGTGCCAGCAGCTTAGGAGGGTATGGTGGCTACACCTTC.

This clone has a handful of counts. The gene calls are TRBV6-5 and TRBJ1-2; D perhaps matches TRBD1 (6 bases). Trimming took 6 bases from V and 4 from J, leaving 18 bases between them. The CDR3 runs to 15 residues. Germline CDR1 is MNHEY and CDR2 is SVGAGI. This chain's CDR3 is CASSPGGGFGYGYTF. The CDR3 DNA reads TGTGCCAGCAGCCCCGGGGGGGGCTTCGGCTATGGCTACACCTTC.

This clone occurred a few times. V gene TRBV6-5 combines with J gene TRBJ2-5; D not certain. Per the germline V gene, CDR1 is MNHEY and CDR2 is SVGAGI. This CDR3 spans 13 amino acids. V lost 4 bases and J lost 5, with 11 bases in between. In DNA form, the CDR3 reads TGTGCCAGCAGTTCTTGGACCCAGGAGACCCAGTACTTC. Protein product: CASSSWTQETQYF.

This chain links TRBV6-6 with TRBJ1-3; D not certain. V was trimmed by 2 bases and J by 4 bases, leaving 6 bases between them. The CDR3 is 13 residues long. CDR1 and CDR2 from the germline V gene are MNHNY and SVGAGI (reference sequence). CDR3 bases: TGTGCCAGCAGTTACCGGAGAGGAAACACCATATATTTT. Translating gives CASSYRRGNTIYF.

V usage is TRBV28 and J usage is TRBJ2-3; 8 bases line up with TRBD2. Trimming cost V 3 bases and J 10 bases; bases outside gene matches: 15. This CDR3 has 16 amino acids. Germline CDR1 and CDR2: MDHEN and SYDVKM. CDR3 amino acids: CASSFGGRRDGGSQYF. Here the CDR3 DNA reads TGTGCCAGCAGTTTCGGCGGGAGGCGGGATGGAGGGTCGCAGTATTTT.

The chain has TRBV14 and TRBJ2-7, with 8 bases fitting TRBD2. V shed 5 bases, J shed 5 bases, and the junction held 8 bases outside the gene matches. Germline assignment: CDR1 SGHDN and CDR2 FVKESK. CDR3 size: 14 residues. The CDR3 spells CASSVLTSGNEQYF. CDR3 DNA sequence: TGTGCCAGCAGCGTTCTAACTAGCGGAAACGAGCAGTACTTC.

This clone was detected only a few times. The chain employs TRBV18 and TRBJ2-3; maybe TRBD2 (5 bases). V lost 0 bases, J lost 5 bases, and 15 bases lay in between. The germline V gene has CDR1 KGHSH and CDR2 LQKENI. The CDR3 covers 16 residues. CDR3 bases: TGTGCCAGCTCACCACCGCAGACTAACCGGGGAGATACGCAGTATTTT. This codes for CASSPPQTNRGDTQYF.

The V and J genes are TRBV6-5 and TRBJ2-5; D perhaps matches TRBD2 (6 bases). The germline gives CDR1 MNHEY, CDR2 SVGAGI. CDR3 length equals 12 residues. V was pared by 4 bases and J by 3 bases, with 6 bases between. The CDR3 DNA reads TGTGCCAGCAGTTCGGGGGAAGAGACCCAGTACTTC. Protein product: CASSSGEETQYF.